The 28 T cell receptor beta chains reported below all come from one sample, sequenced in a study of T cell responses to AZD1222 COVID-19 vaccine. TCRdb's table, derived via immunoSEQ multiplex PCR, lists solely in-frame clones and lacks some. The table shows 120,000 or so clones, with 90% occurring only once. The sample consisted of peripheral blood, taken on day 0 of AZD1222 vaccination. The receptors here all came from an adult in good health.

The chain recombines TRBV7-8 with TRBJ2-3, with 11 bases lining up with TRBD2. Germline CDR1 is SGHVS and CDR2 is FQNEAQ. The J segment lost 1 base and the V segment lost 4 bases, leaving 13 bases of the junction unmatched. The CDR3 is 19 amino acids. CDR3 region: CASSSKAFPGLAGTDTQYF. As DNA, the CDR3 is TGTGCCAGCAGCTCCAAGGCTTTTCCGGGACTAGCGGGCACAGATACGCAGTATTTT.

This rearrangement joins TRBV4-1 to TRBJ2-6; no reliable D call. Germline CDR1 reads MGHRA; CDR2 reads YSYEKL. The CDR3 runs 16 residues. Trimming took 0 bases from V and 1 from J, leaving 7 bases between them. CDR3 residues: CASSQDVQSGANVLTF. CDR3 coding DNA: TGCGCCAGCAGCCAAGATGTACAGTCTGGGGCCAACGTCCTGACTTTC.

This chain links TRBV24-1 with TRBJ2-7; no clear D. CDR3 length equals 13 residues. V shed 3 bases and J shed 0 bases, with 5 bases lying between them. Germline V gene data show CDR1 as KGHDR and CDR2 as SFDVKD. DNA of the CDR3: TGTGCCACCAGTGATCTAGACTCCTACGAGCAGTACTTC. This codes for CATSDLDSYEQYF.

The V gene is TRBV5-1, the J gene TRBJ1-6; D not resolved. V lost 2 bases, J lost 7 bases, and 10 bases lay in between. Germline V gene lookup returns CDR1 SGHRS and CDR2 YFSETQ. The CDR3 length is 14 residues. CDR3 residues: CASSFGPENSPLHF. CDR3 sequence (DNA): TGCGCCAGCAGCTTCGGGCCGGAGAATTCACCCCTCCACTTT.

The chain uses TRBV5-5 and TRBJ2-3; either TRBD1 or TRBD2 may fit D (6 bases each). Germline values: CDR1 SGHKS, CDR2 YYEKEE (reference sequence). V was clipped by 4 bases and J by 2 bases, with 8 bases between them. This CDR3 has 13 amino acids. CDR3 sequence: CASSGGPTDTQYF. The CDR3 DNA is TGTGCCAGCAGCGGGGGGCCCACAGATACGCAGTATTTT.

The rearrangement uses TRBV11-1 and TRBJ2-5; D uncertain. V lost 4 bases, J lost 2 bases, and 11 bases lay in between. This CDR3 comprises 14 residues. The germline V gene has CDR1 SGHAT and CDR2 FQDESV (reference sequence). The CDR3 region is CASSSSGRQETQYF. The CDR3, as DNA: TGTGCCAGCAGCTCGTCGGGCCGACAAGAGACCCAGTACTTC.

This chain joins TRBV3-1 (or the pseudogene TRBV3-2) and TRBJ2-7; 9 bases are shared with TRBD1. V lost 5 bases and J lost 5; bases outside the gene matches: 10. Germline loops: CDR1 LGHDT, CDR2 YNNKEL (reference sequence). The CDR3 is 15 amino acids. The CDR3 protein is CASSDMGQGLDEQYF. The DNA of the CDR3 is TGTGCCAGCAGCGACATGGGACAGGGTCTCGACGAGCAGTACTTC.

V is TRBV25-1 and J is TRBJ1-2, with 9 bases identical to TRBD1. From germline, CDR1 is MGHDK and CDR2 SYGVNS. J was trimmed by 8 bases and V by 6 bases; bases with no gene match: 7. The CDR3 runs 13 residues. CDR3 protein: CASRPGTGYGYTF. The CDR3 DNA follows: TGTGCCAGCAGACCCGGGACAGGGTACGGCTACACCTTC.

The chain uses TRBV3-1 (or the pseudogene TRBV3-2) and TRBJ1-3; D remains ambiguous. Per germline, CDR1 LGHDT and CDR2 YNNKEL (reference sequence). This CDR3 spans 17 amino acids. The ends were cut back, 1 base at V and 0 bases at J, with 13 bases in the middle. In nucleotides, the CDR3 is TGTGCCAGCAGCCAAGGGGAGTTAGCACTCTCTGGAAACACCATATATTTT. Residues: CASSQGELALSGNTIYF.

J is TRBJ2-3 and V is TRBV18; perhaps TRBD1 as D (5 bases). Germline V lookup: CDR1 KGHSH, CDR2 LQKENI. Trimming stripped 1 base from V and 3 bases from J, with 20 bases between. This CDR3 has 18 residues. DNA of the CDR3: TGTGCCAGCTCACCACAGTCGACAGTGGGGTTCGATACAGATACGCAGTATTTT. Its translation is CASSPQSTVGFDTDTQYF.

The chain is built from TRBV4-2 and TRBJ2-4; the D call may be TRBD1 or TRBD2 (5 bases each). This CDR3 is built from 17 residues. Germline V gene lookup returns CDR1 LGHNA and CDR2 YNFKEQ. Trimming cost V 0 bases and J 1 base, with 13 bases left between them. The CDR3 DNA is TGTGCCAGCAGCCAAGAGGTATTTTGGGGGGCCAAAAACATTCAGTACTTC. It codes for CASSQEVFWGAKNIQYF.

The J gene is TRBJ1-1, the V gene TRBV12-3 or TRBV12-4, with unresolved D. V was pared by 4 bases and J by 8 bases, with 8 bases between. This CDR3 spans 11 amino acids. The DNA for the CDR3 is TGTGCCAGCAGTTCCCACCGAGAAGCTTTCTTT. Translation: CASSSHREAFF.

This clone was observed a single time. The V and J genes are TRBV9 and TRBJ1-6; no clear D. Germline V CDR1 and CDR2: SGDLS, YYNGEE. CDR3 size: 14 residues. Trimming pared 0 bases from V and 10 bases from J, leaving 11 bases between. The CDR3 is CASSVAVSGSPLHF. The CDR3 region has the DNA TGTGCCAGCAGCGTAGCAGTGAGCGGATCACCCCTCCACTTT.

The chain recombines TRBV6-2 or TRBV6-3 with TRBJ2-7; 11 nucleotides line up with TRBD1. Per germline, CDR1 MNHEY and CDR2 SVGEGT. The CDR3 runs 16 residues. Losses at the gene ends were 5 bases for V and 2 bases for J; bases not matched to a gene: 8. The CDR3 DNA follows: TGTGCCAGCAGTACCTTCCGGGACAGGGGGGCCTACGAGCAGTACTTC. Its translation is CASSTFRDRGAYEQYF.

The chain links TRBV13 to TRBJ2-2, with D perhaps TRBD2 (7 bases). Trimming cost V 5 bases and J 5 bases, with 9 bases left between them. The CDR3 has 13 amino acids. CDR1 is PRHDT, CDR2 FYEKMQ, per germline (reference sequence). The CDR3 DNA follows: TGTGCCAGCAGCGGGAGGGGGACCGGGGAGCTGTTTTTT. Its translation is CASSGRGTGELFF. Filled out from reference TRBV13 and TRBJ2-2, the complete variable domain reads AAGVIQSPRHLIKEKRETATLKCYPIPRHDTVYWYQQGPGQDPQFLISFYEKMQSDKGSIPDRFSAQQFSDYHSELNMSSLELGDSALYFCASSGRGTGELFFGEGSRLTVL.

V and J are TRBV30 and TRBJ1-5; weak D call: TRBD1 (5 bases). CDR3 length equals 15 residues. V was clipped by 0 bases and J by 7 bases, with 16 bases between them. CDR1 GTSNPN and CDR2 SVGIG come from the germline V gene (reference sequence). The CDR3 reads CAWSVPGGVGQPQHF. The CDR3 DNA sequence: TGTGCCTGGAGTGTACCAGGAGGGGTTGGGCAGCCCCAGCATTTT.

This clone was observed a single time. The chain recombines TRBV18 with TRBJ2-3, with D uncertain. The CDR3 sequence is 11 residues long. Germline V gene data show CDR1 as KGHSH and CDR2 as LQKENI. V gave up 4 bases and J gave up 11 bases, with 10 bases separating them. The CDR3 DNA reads TGTGCCAGCTCACGAGGCCCTGGGCAGTATTTT. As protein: CASSRGPGQYF. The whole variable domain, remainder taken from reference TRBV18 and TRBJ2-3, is NAGVMQNPRHLVRRRGQEARLRCSPMKGHSHVYWYRQLPEEGLKFMVYLQKENIIDESGMPKERFSAEFPKEGPSILRIQQVVRGDSAAYFCASSRGPGQYFGPGTRLTVL.

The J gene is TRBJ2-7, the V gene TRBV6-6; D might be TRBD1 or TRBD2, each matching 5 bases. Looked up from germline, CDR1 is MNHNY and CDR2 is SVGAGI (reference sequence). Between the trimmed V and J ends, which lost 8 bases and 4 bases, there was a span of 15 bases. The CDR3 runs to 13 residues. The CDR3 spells CASGTGTPYEQYF. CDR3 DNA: TGTGCCAGCGGCACCGGGACCCCATACGAGCAGTACTTC.

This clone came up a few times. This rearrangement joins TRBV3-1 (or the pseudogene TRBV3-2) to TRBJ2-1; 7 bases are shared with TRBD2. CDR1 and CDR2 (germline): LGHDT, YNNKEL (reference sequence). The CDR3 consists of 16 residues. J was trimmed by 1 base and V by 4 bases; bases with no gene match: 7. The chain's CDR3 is CASSPLSGLSYNEQFF. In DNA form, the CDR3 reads TGTGCCAGCAGCCCCCTTAGCGGGTTGTCCTACAATGAGCAGTTCTTC.

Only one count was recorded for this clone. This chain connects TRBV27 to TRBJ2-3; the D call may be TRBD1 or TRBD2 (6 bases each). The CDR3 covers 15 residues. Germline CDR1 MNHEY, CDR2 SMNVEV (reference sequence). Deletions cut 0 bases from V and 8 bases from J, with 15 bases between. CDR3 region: CASSLSRGDHGTQYF. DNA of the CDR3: TGTGCCAGCAGTTTATCGAGGGGGGACCACGGTACGCAGTATTTT.

This CDR3 reads CASSPNPFSGTRSDSYNEQFF. The CDR3 DNA is TGTGCCAGCAGTCCAAACCCGTTTTCCGGGACTAGGAGTGACTCCTACAATGAGCAGTTCTTC. This chain joins TRBV27 and TRBJ2-1, with 8 bases fitting TRBD2. Germline assignment: CDR1 MNHEY and CDR2 SMNVEV (reference sequence). The junction had 21 bases not matched to a gene; V was cut back by 5 bases and J by 0 bases. The CDR3 is 21 residues long.

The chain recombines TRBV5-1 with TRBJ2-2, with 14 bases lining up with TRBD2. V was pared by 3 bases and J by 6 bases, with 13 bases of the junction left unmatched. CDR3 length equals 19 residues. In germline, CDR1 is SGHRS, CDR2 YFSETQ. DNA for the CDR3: TGCGCCAGCAGCTCCGGGCGAATGGGACTAGCGGGAGAGGCCGGGGAGCTGTTTTTT. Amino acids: CASSSGRMGLAGEAGELFF. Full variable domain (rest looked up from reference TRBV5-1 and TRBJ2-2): KAGVTQTPRYLIKTRGQQVTLSCSPISGHRSVSWYQQTPGQGLQFLFEYFSETQRNKGNFPGRFSGRQFSNSRSEMNVSTLELGDSALYLCASSSGRMGLAGEAGELFFGEGSRLTVL.

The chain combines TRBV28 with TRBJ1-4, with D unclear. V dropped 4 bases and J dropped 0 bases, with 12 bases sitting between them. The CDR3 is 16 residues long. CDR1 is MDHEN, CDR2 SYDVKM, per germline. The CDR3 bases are TGTGCCAGCAGTTCGTCGGGTGAGACAACTAATGAAAAACTGTTTTTT. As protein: CASSSSGETTNEKLFF.

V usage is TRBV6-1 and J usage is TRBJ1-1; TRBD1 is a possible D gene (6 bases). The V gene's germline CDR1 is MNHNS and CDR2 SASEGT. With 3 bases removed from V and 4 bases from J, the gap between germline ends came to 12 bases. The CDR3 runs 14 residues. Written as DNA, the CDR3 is TGTGCCAGCAGTGATACAGGGTTCGTCACTGAAGCTTTCTTT. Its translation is CASSDTGFVTEAFF.

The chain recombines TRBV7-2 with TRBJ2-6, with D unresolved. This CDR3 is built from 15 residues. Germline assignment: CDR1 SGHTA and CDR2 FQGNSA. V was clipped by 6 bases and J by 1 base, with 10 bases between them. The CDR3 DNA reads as TGTGCCAGCAGTCCTAGGGTTTCTGGGGCCAACGTCCTGACTTTC. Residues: CASSPRVSGANVLTF.

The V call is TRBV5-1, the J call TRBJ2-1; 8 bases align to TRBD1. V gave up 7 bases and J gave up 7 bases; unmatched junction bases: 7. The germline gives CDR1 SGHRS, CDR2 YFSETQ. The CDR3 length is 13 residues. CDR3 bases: TGCGCCAGCGACAGGGGTGGTCAGAATGAGCAGTTCTTC. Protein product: CASDRGGQNEQFF.

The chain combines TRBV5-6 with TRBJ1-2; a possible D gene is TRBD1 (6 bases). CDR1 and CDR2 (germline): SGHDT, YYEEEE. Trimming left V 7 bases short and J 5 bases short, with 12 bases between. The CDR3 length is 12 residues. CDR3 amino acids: CASQGISYGYTF. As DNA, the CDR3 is TGTGCCAGCCAGGGGATAAGTTATGGCTACACCTTC.

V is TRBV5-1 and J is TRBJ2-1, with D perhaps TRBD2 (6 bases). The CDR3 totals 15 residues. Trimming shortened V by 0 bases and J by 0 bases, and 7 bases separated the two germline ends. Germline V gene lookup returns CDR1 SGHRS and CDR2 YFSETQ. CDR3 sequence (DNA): TGCGCCAGCAGCTTGGGCGGGGACTCCTACAATGAGCAGTTCTTC. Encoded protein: CASSLGGDSYNEQFF. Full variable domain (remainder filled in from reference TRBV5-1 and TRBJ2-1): KAGVTQTPRYLIKTRGQQVTLSCSPISGHRSVSWYQQTPGQGLQFLFEYFSETQRNKGNFPGRFSGRQFSNSRSEMNVSTLELGDSALYLCASSLGGDSYNEQFFGPGTRLTVL.